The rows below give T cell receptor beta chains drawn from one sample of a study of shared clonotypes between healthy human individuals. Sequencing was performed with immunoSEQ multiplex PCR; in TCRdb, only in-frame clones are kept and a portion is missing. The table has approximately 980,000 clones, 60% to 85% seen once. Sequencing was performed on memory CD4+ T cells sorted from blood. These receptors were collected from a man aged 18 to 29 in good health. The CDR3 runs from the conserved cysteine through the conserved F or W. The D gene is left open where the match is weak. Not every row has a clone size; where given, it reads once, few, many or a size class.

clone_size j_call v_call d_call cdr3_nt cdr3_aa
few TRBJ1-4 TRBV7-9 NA TGTGCCAGCAGCTTGGGATCCAGCCACGAAAAACTGTTTTTT CASSLGSSHEKLFF
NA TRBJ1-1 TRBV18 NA TGTGCCAGCTCACCACTTGTCACCACTGAAGCTTTCTTT CASSPLVTTEAFF
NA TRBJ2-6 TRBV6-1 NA TGTGCCAGCAGTCAAAGGGTTTCTGGGGCCAACGTCCTGACTTTC CASSQRVSGANVLTF
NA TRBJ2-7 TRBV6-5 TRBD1 TGTGCCAGCAGTTACGGGCGGACAGGGGGAAATTACGAGCAGTACTTC CASSYGRTGGNYEQYF
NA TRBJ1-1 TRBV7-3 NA TGTGCCAGCAGCTCTGAGGGCCGGGCTGAAGCTTTCTTT CASSSEGRAEAFF
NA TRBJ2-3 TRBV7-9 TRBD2 TGTGCCAGCAGCTCCTTTGCTAGCGGGAGGGTGGAAGATACGCAGTATTTT CASSSFASGRVEDTQYF
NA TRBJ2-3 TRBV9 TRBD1 TGTGCCAGCAGCGCGACAGGGAGATGGCAAGATACGCAGTATTTT CASSATGRWQDTQYF
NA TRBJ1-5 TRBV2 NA TGTGCCAGCAGTGGGACCGCGAGAGTGGGGACACCCCTTCTGCCCCAGCATTTT CASSGTARVGTPLLPQHF
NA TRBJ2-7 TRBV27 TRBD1 TGTGCCAGCACCCGGACAGGGGGCTCCGACGAGCAGTACTTC CASTRTGGSDEQYF
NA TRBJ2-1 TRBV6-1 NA TGTGCCAGCAGTGAAGTCGGGAGCTCCTACAATGAGCAGTTCTTC CASSEVGSSYNEQFF
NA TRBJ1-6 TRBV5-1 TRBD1 TGCGCCAGCGCCGGGACAGCGGACAATTCACCCCTCCACTTT CASAGTADNSPLHF
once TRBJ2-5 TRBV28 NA TGTGCCAGCAACGGAGGGGGCAGAGAGACCCAGTACTTC CASNGGGRETQYF
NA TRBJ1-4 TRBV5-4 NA TGTGCCAGCAGCGCGGTGCCAGGAGAGAGCTTGTTTTTT CASSAVPGESLFF
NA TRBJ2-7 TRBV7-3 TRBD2 TGTGCCAGCAGCGTAGCAGCGGGGGGGCATCTCGAGCAGTACTTC CASSVAAGGHLEQYF
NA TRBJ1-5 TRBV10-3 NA TGTGCCATCAGTGAGGGAGGGGCAAATCAGCCCCAGCATTTT CAISEGGANQPQHF
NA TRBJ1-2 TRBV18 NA TGTGCCAGCTCACCGCAGGGGTTTGATGGCTACACCTTC CASSPQGFDGYTF
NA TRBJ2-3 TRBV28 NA TGTGCCAGCAGTTTAAGTCCAGATACGCAGTATTTT CASSLSPDTQYF
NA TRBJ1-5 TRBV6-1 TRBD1 TGTGCCAGTCGTGACAGGGGAGGTCGCAATCAGCCCCAGCATTTT CASRDRGGRNQPQHF
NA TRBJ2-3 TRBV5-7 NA TGTGCCAGCAACTTTCCCCAGGGAAGTTCCACAGATACGCAGTATTTT CASNFPQGSSTDTQYF
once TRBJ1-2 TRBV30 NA TGTGCCTACCGAACAACTACTAACTATGGCTACACCTTC CAYRTTTNYGYTF
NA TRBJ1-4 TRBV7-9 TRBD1 TGTGCCAGCAGCGAGGGGGCGGCTAATGAAAAACTGTTTTTT CASSEGAANEKLFF
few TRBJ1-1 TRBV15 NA TGTGCCACCAGCAGAGATCCAGGCCTTTCGGTTGAAGCTTTCTTT CATSRDPGLSVEAFF
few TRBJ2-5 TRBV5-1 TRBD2 TGCGCCAGCAGTGCCGGAGGACTAGCTCAATCGGAGACCCAGTACTTC CASSAGGLAQSETQYF
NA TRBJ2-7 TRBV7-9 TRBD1 TGTGCCAGCAGCCCAGGGGGAGAACCTAAGCAGTACTTC CASSPGGEPKQYF
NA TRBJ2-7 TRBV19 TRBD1 TGTGCCAGTAGTCTGGGACAGGGGGCTTTCTCCGAGCAGTACTTC CASSLGQGAFSEQYF
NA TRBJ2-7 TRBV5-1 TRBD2 TGCGCCAGCAGCTTGTTCGGGGGGTCCTCCTACGAGCAGTACTTC CASSLFGGSSYEQYF
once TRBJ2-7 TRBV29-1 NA TGCAGCGTTGCCGCTAGGGGACAAGACTCCTACGAGCAGTACTTC CSVAARGQDSYEQYF
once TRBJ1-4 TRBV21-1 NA TGTGCCAGCAGCAATCCAGGGGCGAAGGGCCTGTTTTTT CASSNPGAKGLFF
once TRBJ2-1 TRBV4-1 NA TGCGCCAGCAGCCAAGATACGGGGACTGCAGGGAATGAGCAGTTCTTC CASSQDTGTAGNEQFF
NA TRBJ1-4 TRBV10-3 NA TGTGCCATCGGGGCCGCCTCAGGAGAACTGTTTTTT CAIGAASGELFF
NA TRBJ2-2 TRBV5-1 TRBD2 TGCGCCAGCAGCTATGGACTAGAGAACACCGGGGAGCTGTTTTTT CASSYGLENTGELFF
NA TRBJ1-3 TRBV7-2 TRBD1 TGTGCCAGCAGCTTAGGACAGGGGGCAGTGGCTGGAAACACCATATATTTT CASSLGQGAVAGNTIYF
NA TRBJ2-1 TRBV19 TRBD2 TGTGCCAGTAGTTTTGGGACTAGCGGGAGTCGCTACAATGAGCAGTTCTTC CASSFGTSGSRYNEQFF
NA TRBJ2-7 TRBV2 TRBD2 TGTGCCAGCAGCTTGGGGCGGGGGAACTACGAGCAGTACTTC CASSLGRGNYEQYF
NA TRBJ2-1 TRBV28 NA TGTGCCAGCAGTCCTCCGGTTGTAGCGGATGAGCAGTTCTTC CASSPPVVADEQFF
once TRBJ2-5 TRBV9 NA TGTGCCAGCAGCGGAGGGGTGGGAGAGACCCAGTACTTC CASSGGVGETQYF
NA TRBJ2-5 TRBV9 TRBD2 TGTGCCAGCAGCCCGGGGGGGTTCCAAGAGACCCAGTACTTC CASSPGGFQETQYF
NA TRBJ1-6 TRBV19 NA TGTGCCAGTAACCATCACTCCTATAATTCACCCCTCCACTTT CASNHHSYNSPLHF
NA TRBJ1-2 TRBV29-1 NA TGCAGCGTTGAAGATAGGACCCTTAACTATGGCTACACCTTC CSVEDRTLNYGYTF
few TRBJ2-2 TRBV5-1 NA TGCGCCAGCAGCTTGGATACAGCGAACACCGGGGAGCTGTTTTTT CASSLDTANTGELFF
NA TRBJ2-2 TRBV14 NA TGTGCCAGCAGCCAGCTTCAGGTGGCCGGGGAGCTGTTTTTT CASSQLQVAGELFF
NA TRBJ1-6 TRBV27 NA TGTGCCAGCAGTTTATACCCGACCAGGGGCGAAGGGTTCTATAATTCACCCCTCCACTTT CASSLYPTRGEGFYNSPLHF
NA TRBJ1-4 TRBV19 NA TGTGCCAGTAGCCCTATGGCCCGGGCGGCTAATGAAAAACTGTTTTTT CASSPMARAANEKLFF